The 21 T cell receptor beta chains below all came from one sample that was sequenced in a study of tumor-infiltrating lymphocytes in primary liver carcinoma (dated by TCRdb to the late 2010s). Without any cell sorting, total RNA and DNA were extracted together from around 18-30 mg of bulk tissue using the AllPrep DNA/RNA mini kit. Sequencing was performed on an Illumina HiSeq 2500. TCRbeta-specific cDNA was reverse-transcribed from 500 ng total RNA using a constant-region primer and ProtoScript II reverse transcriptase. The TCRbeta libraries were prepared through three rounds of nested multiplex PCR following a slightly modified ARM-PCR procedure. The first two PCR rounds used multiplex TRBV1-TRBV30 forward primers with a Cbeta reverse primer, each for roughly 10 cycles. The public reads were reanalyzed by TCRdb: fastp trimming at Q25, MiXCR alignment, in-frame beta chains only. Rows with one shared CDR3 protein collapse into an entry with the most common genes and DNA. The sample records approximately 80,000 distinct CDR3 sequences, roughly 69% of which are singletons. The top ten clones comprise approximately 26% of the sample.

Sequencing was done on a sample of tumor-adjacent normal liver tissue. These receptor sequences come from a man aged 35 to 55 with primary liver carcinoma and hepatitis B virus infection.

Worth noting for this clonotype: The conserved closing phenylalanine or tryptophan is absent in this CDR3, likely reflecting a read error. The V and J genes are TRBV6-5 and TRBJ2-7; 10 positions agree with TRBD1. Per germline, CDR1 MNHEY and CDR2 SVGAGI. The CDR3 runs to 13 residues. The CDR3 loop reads CTSRRDRGHEQYL. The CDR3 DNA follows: TGTACCAGCAGGAGGGACAGGGGACACGAGCAGTACTTG.

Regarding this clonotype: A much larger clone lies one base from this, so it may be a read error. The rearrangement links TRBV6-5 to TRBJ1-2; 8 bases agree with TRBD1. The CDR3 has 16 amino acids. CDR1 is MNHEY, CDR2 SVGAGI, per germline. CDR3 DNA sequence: TGTACCAGCAGTAAACCCGGGGGGACAGGCAACTATGGCTACACCTTC. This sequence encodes CTSSKPGGTGNYGYTF.

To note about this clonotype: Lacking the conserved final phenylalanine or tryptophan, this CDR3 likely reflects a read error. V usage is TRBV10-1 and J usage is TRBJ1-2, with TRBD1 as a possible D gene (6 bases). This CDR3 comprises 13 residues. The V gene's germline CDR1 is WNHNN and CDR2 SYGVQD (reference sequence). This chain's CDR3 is CASSPQGSYGYTL. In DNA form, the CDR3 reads TGTGCCAGCAGCCCACAGGGTTCCTATGGCTACACCTTA.

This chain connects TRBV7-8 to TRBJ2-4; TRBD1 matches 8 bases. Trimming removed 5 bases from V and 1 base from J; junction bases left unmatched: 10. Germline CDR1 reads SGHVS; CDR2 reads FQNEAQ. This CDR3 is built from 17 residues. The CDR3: CASSPVTGQEAKNIQYF. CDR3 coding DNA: TGTGCCAGCAGCCCTGTAACGGGACAGGAGGCCAAAAACATTCAGTACTTC. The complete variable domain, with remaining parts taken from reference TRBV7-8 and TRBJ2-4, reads GAGVSQSPRYKVAKRGQDVALRCDPISGHVSLFWYQQALGQGPEFLTYFQNEAQLDKSGLPSDRFFAERPEGSVSTLKIQRTQQEDSAVYLCASSPVTGQEAKNIQYFGAGTRLSVL.

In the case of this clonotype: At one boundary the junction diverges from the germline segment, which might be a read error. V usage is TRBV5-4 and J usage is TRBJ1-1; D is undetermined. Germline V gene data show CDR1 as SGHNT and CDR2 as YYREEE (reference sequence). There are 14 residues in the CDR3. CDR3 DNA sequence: TGCGTCAGCAGCACGGTCGACGACGGTTACAAAGCTTTCTTT. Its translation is CVSSTVDDGYKAFF.

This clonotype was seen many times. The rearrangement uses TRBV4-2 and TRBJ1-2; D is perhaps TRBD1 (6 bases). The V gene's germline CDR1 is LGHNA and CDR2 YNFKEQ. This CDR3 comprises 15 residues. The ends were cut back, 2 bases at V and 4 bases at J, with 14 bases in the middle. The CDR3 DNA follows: TGTGCCAGCAGCCAATCGGGGGCCGGGGTCTATGGCTACACCTTC. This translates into CASSQSGAGVYGYTF.

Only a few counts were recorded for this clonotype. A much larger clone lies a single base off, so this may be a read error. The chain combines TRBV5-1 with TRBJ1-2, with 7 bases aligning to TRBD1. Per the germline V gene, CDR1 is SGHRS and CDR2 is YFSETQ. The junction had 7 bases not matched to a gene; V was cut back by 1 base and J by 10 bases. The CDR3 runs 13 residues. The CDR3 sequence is CASSLNRGNDYTF. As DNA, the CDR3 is TGCGCCAGCAGCTTGAACAGGGGCAATGACTACACCTTC. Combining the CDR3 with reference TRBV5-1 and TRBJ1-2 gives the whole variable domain KAGVTQTPRYLIKTRGQQVTLSCSPISGHRSVSWYQQTPGQGLQFLFEYFSETQRNKGNFPGRFSGRQFSNSRSEMNVSTLELGDSALYLCASSLNRGNDYTFGSGTRLTVV.

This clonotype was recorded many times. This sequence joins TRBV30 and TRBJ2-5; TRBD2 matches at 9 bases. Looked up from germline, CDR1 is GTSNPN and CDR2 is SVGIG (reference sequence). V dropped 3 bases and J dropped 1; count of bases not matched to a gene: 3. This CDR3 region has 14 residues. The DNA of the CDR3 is TGTGCCTGGAGCCGCGGGAGGGCCCAAGAGACCCAGTACTTC. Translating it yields CAWSRGRAQETQYF.

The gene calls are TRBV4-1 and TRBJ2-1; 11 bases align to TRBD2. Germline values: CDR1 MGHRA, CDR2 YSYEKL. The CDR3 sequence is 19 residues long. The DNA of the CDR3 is TGCGCTAGCGGCCAACGGGGGCTAGCGGGAGGTGGCTCCTACAATGAGCAGTTCTTC. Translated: CASGQRGLAGGGSYNEQFF.

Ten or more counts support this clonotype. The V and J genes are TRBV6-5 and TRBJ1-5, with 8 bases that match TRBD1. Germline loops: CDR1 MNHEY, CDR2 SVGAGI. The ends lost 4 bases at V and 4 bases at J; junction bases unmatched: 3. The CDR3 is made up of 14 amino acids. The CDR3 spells CASSSDRVNQPQHF. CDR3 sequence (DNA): TGTGCCAGCAGTTCGGACAGGGTTAATCAGCCCCAGCATTTT.

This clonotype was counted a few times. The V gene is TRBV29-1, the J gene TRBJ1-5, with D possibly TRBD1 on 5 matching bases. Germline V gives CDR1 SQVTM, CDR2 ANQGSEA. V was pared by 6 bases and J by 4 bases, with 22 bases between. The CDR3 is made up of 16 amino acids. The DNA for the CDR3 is TGCAGCGTCCAGGCAGGGCCAGCCGGAGGGAATCAGCCCCAGCATTTT. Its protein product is CSVQAGPAGGNQPQHF. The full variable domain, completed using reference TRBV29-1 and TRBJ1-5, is SAVISQKPSRDICQRGTSLTIQCQVDSQVTMMFWYRQQPGQSLTLIATANQGSEATYESGFVIDKFPISRPNLTFSTLTVSNMSPEDSSIYLCSVQAGPAGGNQPQHFGDGTRLSIL.

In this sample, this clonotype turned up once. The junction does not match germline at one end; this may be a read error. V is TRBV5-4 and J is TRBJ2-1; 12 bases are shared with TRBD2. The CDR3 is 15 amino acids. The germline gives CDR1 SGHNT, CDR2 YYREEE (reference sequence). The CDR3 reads CANSWASGGANEQFF. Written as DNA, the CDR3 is TGTGCCAACAGCTGGGCTAGCGGGGGGGCCAATGAGCAGTTCTTC.

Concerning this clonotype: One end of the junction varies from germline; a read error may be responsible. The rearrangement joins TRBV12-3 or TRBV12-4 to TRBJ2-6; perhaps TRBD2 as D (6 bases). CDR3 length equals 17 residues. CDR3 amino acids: CTSGYSWRSPGANVLTF. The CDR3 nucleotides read TGTACCAGCGGGTATAGCTGGAGATCCCCTGGGGCCAACGTCCTGACTTTC.

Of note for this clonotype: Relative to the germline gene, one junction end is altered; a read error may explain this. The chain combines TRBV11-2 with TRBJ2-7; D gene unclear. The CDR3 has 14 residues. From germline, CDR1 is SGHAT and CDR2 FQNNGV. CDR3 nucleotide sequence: TGTGCCAGTAGCATATGGACGGCAGCCTACGAGCGGTACTTC. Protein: CASSIWTAAYERYF.

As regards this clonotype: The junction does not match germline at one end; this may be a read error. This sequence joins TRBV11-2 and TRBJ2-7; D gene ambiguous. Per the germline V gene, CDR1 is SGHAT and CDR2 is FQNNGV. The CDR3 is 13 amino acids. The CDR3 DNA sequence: TGTGCCACCAGCCCTCAACAGTCCTACGAGCAGTACTTT. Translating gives CATSPQQSYEQYF.

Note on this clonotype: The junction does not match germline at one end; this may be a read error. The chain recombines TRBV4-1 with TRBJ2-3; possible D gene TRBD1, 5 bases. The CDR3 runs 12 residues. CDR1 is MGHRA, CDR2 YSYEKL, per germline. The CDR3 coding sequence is TGCGCCAGCAGCCCGGACACCAGGACGCAATATTTT. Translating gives CASSPDTRTQYF.

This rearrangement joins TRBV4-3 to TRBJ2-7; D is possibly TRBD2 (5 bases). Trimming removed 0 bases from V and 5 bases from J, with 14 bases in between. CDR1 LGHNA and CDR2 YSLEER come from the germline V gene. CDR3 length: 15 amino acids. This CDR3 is CASSQELAVGHEQYF. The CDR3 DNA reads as TGCGCCAGCAGCCAAGAGCTAGCAGTAGGTCACGAGCAGTACTTC.

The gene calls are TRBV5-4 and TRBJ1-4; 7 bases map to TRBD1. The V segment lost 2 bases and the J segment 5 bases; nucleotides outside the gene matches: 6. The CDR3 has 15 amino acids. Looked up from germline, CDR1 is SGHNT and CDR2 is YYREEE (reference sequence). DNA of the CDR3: TGTGCCAGCAGCTTTACCGGGACAGTAAATGAAAAACTGTTTTTT. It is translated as CASSFTGTVNEKLFF.

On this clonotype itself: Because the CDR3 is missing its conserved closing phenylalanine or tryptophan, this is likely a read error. Written as DNA, the CDR3 is TGCGCCTGCAGCCAAGGAACCAGGGTGGACTATGGCTACACCATC. Amino acid sequence: CACSQGTRVDYGYTI. V usage is TRBV4-3 and J usage is TRBJ1-2, with D perhaps matching TRBD1 (5 bases). The CDR3 has 15 amino acids. Per germline, CDR1 LGHNA and CDR2 YSLEER.

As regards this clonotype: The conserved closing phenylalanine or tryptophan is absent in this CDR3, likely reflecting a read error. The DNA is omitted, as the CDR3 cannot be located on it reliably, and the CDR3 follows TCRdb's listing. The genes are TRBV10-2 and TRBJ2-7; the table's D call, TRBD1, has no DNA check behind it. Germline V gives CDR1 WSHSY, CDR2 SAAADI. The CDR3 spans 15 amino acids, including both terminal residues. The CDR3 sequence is CASSYGGTGSYEQYS.

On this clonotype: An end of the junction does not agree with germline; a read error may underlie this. The CDR3 reads CASNTPTSGGYGQYF. DNA of the CDR3: TGTGCCAGCAACACTCCGACTAGCGGAGGGTACGGGCAGTACTTC. This chain links TRBV6-2 or TRBV6-3 with TRBJ2-7; 9 nucleotides agree with TRBD2. The CDR3 has 15 amino acids. Germline values: CDR1 MNHEY, CDR2 SVGEGT.